The 3 T cell receptor beta chains given below trace back to one sample, sequenced in a study of PD-1 blockade in classical Hodgkin lymphoma. The protocol was immunoSEQ multiplex PCR, while the TCRdb copy is restricted to in-frame clones and leaves out a portion. The table shows roughly 15,000 clones, with 83% occurring only once. Autologous stem cell transplantation was followed by relapse in every patient, and brentuximab vedotin exposure varied. Sequenced here: peripheral blood mononuclear cells (PBMCs), sampled at baseline. The receptors derive from a human donor with classical Hodgkin lymphoma.

The rearrangement joins TRBV7-2 to TRBJ1-6; 7 bases match TRBD1. V shed 5 bases and J 5 bases; nucleotides not matched to a gene: 6. The CDR3 consists of 15 residues. CDR1 is SGHTA and CDR2 is FQGNSA in the germline V gene. The CDR3 protein is CASSRGGYDNSPLHF. CDR3 DNA: TGTGCCAGCAGCCGAGGGGGCTACGATAATTCACCCCTCCACTTT.

V and J are TRBV7-8 and TRBJ1-5; D is ambiguous. The CDR3 covers 14 residues. V lost 2 bases and J 6 bases, leaving 11 bases between the germline ends. The germline CDR1 and CDR2 sequences are SGHVS and FQNEAQ. This CDR3 is CASSLRDLGQPQHF. The CDR3 DNA is TGTGCCAGCAGCTTAAGGGATTTGGGTCAGCCCCAGCATTTT.

The chain combines TRBV7-2 with TRBJ2-5, with 11 bases aligning to TRBD2. V shed 1 base, J shed 2 bases, and the junction held 3 bases outside the gene matches. Germline V gene data show CDR1 as SGHTA and CDR2 as FQGNSA. The CDR3 extends over 16 amino acids. Written as DNA, the CDR3 is TGTGCCAGCAGCTTAGGATCTAGCGGGGGGCAAGAGACCCAGTACTTC. This codes for CASSLGSSGGQETQYF.